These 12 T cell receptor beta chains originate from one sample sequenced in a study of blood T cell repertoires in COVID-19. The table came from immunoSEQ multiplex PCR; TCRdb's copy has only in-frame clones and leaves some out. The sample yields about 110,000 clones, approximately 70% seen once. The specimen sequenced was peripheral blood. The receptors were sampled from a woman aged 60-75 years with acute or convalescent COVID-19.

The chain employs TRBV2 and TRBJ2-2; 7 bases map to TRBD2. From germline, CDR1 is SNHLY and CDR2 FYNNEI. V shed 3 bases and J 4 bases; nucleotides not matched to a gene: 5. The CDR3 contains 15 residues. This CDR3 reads CASSEREGGTGELFF. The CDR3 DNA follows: TGTGCCAGCAGTGAGAGGGAGGGAGGCACCGGGGAGCTGTTTTTT.

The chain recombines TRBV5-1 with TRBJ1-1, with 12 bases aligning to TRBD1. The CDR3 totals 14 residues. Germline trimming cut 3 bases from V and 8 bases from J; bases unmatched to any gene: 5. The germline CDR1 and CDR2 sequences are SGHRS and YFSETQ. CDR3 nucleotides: TGCGCCAGCAGCTGGGGACAGGGGGCAGGGGAAGCTTTCTTT. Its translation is CASSWGQGAGEAFF.

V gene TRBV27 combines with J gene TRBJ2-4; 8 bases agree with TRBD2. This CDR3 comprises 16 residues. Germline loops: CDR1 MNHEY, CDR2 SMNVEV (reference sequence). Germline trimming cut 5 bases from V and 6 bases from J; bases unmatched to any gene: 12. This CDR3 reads CASSEIRAGGGNIQYF. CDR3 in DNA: TGTGCCAGCAGTGAGATTCGTGCGGGGGGTGGAAACATTCAGTACTTC.

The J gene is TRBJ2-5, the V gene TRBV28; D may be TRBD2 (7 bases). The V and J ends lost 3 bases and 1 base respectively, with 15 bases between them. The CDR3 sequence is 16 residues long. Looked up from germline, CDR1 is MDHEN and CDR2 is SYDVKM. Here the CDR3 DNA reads TGTGCCAGCAGTTTTGGAGCGGCGGGGGCCCAAGAGACCCAGTACTTC. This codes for CASSFGAAGAQETQYF.

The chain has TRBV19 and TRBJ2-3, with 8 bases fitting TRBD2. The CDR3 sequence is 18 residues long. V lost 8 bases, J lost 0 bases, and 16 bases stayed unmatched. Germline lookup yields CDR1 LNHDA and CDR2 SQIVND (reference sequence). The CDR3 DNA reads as TGTGCCAGTGAGTCCGTTTCCGCGGGAGGACTTAGCACAGATACGCAGTATTTT. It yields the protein CASESVSAGGLSTDTQYF.

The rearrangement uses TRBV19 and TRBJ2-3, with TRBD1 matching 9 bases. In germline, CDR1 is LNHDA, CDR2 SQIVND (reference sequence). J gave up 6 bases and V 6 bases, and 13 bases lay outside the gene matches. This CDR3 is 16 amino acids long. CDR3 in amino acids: CASRSGQGWLVDTQYF. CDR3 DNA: TGTGCCAGTAGATCCGGACAGGGGTGGTTGGTCGATACGCAGTATTTT.

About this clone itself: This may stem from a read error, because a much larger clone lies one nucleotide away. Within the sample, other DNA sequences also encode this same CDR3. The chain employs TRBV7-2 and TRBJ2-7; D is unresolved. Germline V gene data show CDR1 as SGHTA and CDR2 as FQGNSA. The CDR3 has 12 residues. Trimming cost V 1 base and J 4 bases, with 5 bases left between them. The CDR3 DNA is TGTGCCAGCAGCTTAGTGGAGTACGAGCAGTACTTC. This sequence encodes CASSLVEYEQYF.

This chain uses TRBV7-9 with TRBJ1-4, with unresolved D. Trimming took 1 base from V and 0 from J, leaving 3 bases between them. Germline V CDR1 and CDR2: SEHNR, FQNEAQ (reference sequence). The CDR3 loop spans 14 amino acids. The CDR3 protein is CASSLDTTNEKLFF. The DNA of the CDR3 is TGTGCCAGCAGCTTAGACACAACTAATGAAAAACTGTTTTTT.

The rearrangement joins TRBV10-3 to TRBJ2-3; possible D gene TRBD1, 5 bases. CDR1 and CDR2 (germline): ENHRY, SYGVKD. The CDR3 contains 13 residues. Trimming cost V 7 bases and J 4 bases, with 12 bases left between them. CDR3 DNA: TGTGCCATCACTCCCGACAGTTCAGATACGCAGTATTTT. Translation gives CAITPDSSDTQYF.

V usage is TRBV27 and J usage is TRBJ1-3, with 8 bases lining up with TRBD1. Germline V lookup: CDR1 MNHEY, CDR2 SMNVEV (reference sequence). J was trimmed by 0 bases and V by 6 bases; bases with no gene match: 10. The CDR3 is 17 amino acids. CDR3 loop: CASSPDRGAASGNTIYF. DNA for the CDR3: TGTGCCAGCAGCCCTGACAGGGGCGCCGCCTCTGGAAACACCATATATTTT.

CDR3 sequence reads: CASGPGQGGTYEQYF. The CDR3 region has the DNA TGTGCCAGCGGACCGGGACAGGGGGGTACCTACGAGCAGTACTTC. V gene TRBV7-2 combines with J gene TRBJ2-7, with 11 bases lining up with TRBD1. The V and J ends lost 8 bases and 2 bases, in that order; junction bases with no gene match: 8. Germline loops: CDR1 SGHTA, CDR2 FQGNSA. The CDR3 extends over 15 amino acids.

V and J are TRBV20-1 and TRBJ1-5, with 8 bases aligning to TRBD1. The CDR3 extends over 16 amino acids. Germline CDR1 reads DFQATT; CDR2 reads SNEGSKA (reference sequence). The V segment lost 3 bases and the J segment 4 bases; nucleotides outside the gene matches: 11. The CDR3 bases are TGCAGTGCTAGTGCGCGACAGGGGCTGCGGAATCAGCCCCAGCATTTT. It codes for CSASARQGLRNQPQHF.